The 19 T cell receptor beta chains reported below all come from one sample, sequenced in a study of PD-1 blockade in classical Hodgkin lymphoma. All patients experienced relapse after autologous stem cell transplantation, and brentuximab vedotin exposure was variable. Profiling relied on immunoSEQ multiplex PCR, and the TCRdb table lists in-frame clones only, not all of them. The sample carries approximately 160,000 clones, about 81% recorded once. Sequenced here: peripheral blood mononuclear cells (PBMCs), sampled before the second cycle of nivolumab. Every receptor here comes from a human donor with classical Hodgkin lymphoma.

CDR3 loop: CASSRAGGTEAFF. The CDR3 coding sequence is TGTGCCAGCAGTCGGGCCGGCGGCACTGAAGCTTTCTTT. This sequence joins TRBV7-9 and TRBJ1-1; D is undetermined. V was shortened by 6 bases and J by 4 bases, with 12 bases between the two germline ends. The CDR3 length is 13 residues. Germline CDR1 and CDR2: SEHNR and FQNEAQ (reference sequence).

The chain uses TRBV7-9 and TRBJ2-1; D remains unclear. The CDR3 runs 15 residues. CDR1 is SEHNR, CDR2 FQNEAQ, per germline (reference sequence). V dropped 1 base and J dropped 0 bases, with 7 bases sitting between them. The CDR3 loop reads CASSLGGISYNEQFF. The CDR3 nucleotides read TGTGCCAGCAGCTTAGGGGGAATCTCCTACAATGAGCAGTTCTTC.

This chain links TRBV14 with TRBJ2-5; no firm D call. This CDR3 has 12 amino acids. Germline V CDR1 and CDR2: SGHDN, FVKESK. The V gene lost 4 bases and the J gene lost 5 bases, with 8 bases spanning the gap. The CDR3, as DNA: TGTGCCAGCAGCCCGACCCGGGAGACCCAGTACTTC. Protein: CASSPTRETQYF.

This clone was detected many times. The V gene is TRBV28, the J gene TRBJ1-5; D not resolved. Per germline, CDR1 MDHEN and CDR2 SYDVKM. The CDR3 has 17 residues. Trimming removed 4 bases at V and 0 bases at J, with 16 bases between. CDR3 loop: CASSSPPGTYSNQPQHF. The CDR3 DNA reads TGTGCCAGCAGTTCACCGCCCGGAACATATAGCAATCAGCCCCAGCATTTT.

This CDR3 is CASLLMRRTGNEQFF. CDR3 bases: TGTGCCAGCCTCCTAATGAGGCGGACAGGGAATGAGCAGTTCTTC. The chain employs TRBV2 and TRBJ2-1, with 8 nucleotides matching TRBD1. CDR3 length equals 15 residues. With 8 bases clipped from V and 7 bases from J, the junction kept 13 bases outside the gene matches. The germline V gene has CDR1 SNHLY and CDR2 FYNNEI.

The chain combines TRBV5-6 with TRBJ1-2; TRBD1 is a possible D gene (6 bases). Germline V gene lookup returns CDR1 SGHDT and CDR2 YYEEEE. CDR3 size: 14 residues. V was clipped by 0 bases and J by 3 bases, with 9 bases between them. The CDR3 here is CASSLDGGDYGYTF. CDR3 in DNA: TGTGCCAGCAGCTTGGACGGGGGCGACTATGGCTACACCTTC.

In this sample, this clone turned up many times. The rearrangement uses TRBV28 and TRBJ2-7, with D perhaps TRBD2 (6 bases). Trimming left V 2 bases short and J 0 bases short, with 8 bases between. CDR1 is MDHEN, CDR2 SYDVKM, per germline. The length of the CDR3 is 14 residues. The CDR3 DNA follows: TGTGCCAGCAGTTTAAGCGGGTTCTCCTACGAGCAGTACTTC. Protein sequence: CASSLSGFSYEQYF.

The rearrangement links TRBV27 to TRBJ2-2; TRBD1 aligns across 8 bases. The trim removed 1 base at V and 0 bases at J, leaving 10 bases unmatched. The CDR3 covers 19 residues. Germline V CDR1 and CDR2: MNHEY, SMNVEV (reference sequence). Written as DNA, the CDR3 is TGTGCCAGCAGTTTATTAGGGGTTGGACAGGGATCGAACACCGGGGAGCTGTTTTTT. It specifies CASSLLGVGQGSNTGELFF.

The CDR3 DNA sequence: TGTGCCAGCAGTGAATCCCTCGTACGGTACACCTTC. Translating gives CASSESLVRYTF. This chain connects TRBV2 to TRBJ1-2; D is ambiguous. This CDR3 is 12 amino acids long. CDR1 is SNHLY, CDR2 FYNNEI, per germline. Trimming removed 2 bases at V and 11 bases at J, with 12 bases between.

V usage is TRBV5-1 and J usage is TRBJ2-1; 12 nucleotides line up with TRBD2. Per germline, CDR1 SGHRS and CDR2 YFSETQ. The CDR3 spans 16 residues. V lost 4 bases to trimming and J lost 4 bases; unmatched junction nucleotides: 6. The DNA for the CDR3 is TGCGCCAGCAGCCCCTGGACTAGCGGGATGTACAATGAGCAGTTCTTC. This gives the protein CASSPWTSGMYNEQFF.

V gene TRBV9 combines with J gene TRBJ1-3, with D unclear. V was clipped by 3 bases and J by 8 bases, with 18 bases between them. The CDR3 loop spans 15 amino acids. Germline V gives CDR1 SGDLS, CDR2 YYNGEE. CDR3 bases: TGTGCCAGCAGCGCTCGACACGGCCCCCGGGACACCATATATTTT. Protein product: CASSARHGPRDTIYF.

The rearrangement joins TRBV6-5 to TRBJ2-1, with TRBD2 matching over 9 bases. With 6 bases clipped from V and 6 bases from J, the junction kept 9 bases outside the gene matches. The length of the CDR3 is 15 residues. Germline assignment: CDR1 MNHEY and CDR2 SVGAGI. CDR3 protein: CASRISGSMGNEQFF. DNA for the CDR3: TGTGCCAGCAGGATTAGCGGGAGTATGGGCAATGAGCAGTTCTTC.

The gene calls are TRBV5-1 and TRBJ2-2, with TRBD2 matching over 12 bases. V shed 4 bases, J shed 7 bases, and the junction held 8 bases outside the gene matches. This CDR3 is built from 16 residues. Germline CDR1 and CDR2: SGHRS and YFSETQ. The CDR3 nucleotides read TGCGCCAGCAGCATTATGACTAGCGGGGGACACGGGGAGCTGTTTTTT. Residues: CASSIMTSGGHGELFF.

This chain's CDR3 is CASSYSGGEKPQHF. DNA for the CDR3: TGTGCCAGCAGTTACTCCGGGGGGGAGAAGCCCCAGCATTTT. The rearrangement joins TRBV6-6 to TRBJ1-5; a weak D match, TRBD1 (5 bases). Trimming shortened V by 0 bases and J by 8 bases, and 11 bases separated the two germline ends. The CDR3 is 14 amino acids. CDR1 is MNHNY and CDR2 is SVGAGI in the germline V gene (reference sequence).

The V gene is TRBV7-9, the J gene TRBJ1-6, with D maybe TRBD1 (6 bases). V lost 5 bases to trimming and J lost 10 bases, with 9 bases between them. Per germline, CDR1 SEHNR and CDR2 FQNEAQ (reference sequence). The CDR3 has 12 amino acids. The chain's CDR3 is CASSLTGSPLHF. CDR3 sequence (DNA): TGTGCCAGCAGCCTGACAGGCTCACCCCTCCACTTT.

Details on this clone: One end of the junction fails to match germline, which may point to a read error. This chain uses TRBV11-2 with TRBJ2-7; no firm D call. This CDR3 spans 14 amino acids. Germline V gene sequence: CDR1 SGHAT, CDR2 FQNNGV. CDR3 DNA: TGTGCCAGCAGCCTAGATCGGAGCTCCTACGAGCAGTACTTC. Its translation: CASSLDRSSYEQYF. Combining the CDR3 with reference TRBV11-2 and TRBJ2-7 gives the whole variable domain EAGVAQSPRYKIIEKRQSVAFWCNPISGHATLYWYQQILGQGPKLLIQFQNNGVVDDSQLPKDRFSAERLKGVDSTLKIQPAKLEDSAVYLCASSLDRSSYEQYFGPGTRLTVT.

The gene calls are TRBV9 and TRBJ2-2, with no clear D. V lost 0 bases to trimming and J lost 7 bases, with 7 bases between them. Germline CDR1 is SGDLS and CDR2 is YYNGEE. The CDR3 loop spans 13 amino acids. The CDR3 DNA sequence: TGTGCCAGCAGCGTAGTTGCGGTCGGGGAGCTGTTTTTT. Translating gives CASSVVAVGELFF.

This clone was observed at least ten times. V is TRBV28 and J is TRBJ1-1; D remains unclear. Germline CDR1 reads MDHEN; CDR2 reads SYDVKM. V was trimmed by 2 bases and J by 0 bases, leaving 7 bases between them. The CDR3 consists of 14 residues. The CDR3 coding sequence is TGTGCCAGCAGTTTACAGGCTATGAACACTGAAGCTTTCTTT. Amino acids: CASSLQAMNTEAFF.

The table lists this clone with a count of one. The CDR3 nucleotides read TGTGCCATCAGTGGGGGGGGACAGGGATCCTACGAGCAGTACTTC. It encodes CAISGGGQGSYEQYF. This rearrangement joins TRBV10-3 to TRBJ2-7, with 9 bases fitting TRBD1. After removal of 4 bases from V and 1 base from J, the junction contained 5 bases not matched to a gene. This CDR3 region has 15 residues. Germline CDR1 ENHRY, CDR2 SYGVKD.